Listed here is a single T cell receptor (beta chain). The sample comes from a study of technical replicates of blood from several donors. Sequencing used immunoSEQ multiplex PCR; TCRdb keeps in-frame clones, though not all of them. Of 90,000 to 100,000 clones listed, about 95% are singletons. The sequencing input was T cells isolated from PBMCs. This TCR was sampled from a human donor in good health.

Here the CDR3 reads CASSPRQGASYGYTF. Here the CDR3 DNA reads TGTGCCAGCAGCCCCAGACAGGGGGCGAGTTATGGCTACACCTTC. The rearrangement joins TRBV5-6 to TRBJ1-2, with 10 bases identical to TRBD1. J was trimmed by 5 bases and V by 4 bases; bases with no gene match: 8. Germline CDR1 and CDR2: SGHDT and YYEEEE. The CDR3 consists of 15 residues.